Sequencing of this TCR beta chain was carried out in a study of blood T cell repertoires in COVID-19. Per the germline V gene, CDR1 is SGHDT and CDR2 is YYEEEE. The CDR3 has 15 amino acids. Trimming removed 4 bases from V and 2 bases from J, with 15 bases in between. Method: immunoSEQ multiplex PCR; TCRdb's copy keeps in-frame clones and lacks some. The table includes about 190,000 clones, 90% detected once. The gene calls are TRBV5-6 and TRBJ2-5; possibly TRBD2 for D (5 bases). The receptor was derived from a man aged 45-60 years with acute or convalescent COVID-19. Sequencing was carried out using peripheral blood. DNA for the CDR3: TGTGCCAGCAGCCAGGTAGACCGGGAACAAGAGACCCAGTACTTC. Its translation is CASSQVDREQETQYF.